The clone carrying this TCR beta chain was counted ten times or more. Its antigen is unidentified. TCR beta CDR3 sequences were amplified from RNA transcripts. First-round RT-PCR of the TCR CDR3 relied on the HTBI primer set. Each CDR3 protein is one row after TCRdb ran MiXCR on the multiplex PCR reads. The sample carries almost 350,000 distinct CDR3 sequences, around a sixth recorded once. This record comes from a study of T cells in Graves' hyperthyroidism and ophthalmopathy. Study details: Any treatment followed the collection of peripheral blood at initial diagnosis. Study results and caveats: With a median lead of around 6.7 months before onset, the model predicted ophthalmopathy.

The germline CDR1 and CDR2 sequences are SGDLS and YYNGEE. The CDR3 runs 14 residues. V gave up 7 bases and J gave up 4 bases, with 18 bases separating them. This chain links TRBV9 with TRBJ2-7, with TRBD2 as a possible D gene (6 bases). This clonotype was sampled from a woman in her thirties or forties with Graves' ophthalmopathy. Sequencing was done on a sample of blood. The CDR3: CASGGAGITYEQYF. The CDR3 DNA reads TGTGCCAGCGGCGGGGCAGGAATTACGTACGAGCAGTACTTC.